This T cell receptor beta chain was identified during a study of identifying expanded T cells in peripheral blood. This CDR3 spans 17 amino acids. Collection occurred without any documented infections or immune events in donors. The table came from immunoSEQ multiplex PCR; TCRdb's copy has only in-frame clones and leaves some out. The sample shows 60,000 to 80,000 clones, almost 90% of them seen only once. This TCR derives from a person between 18 and 69 years old in good health. V gene TRBV21-1 combines with J gene TRBJ1-4. TRBV21-1 is a pseudogene locus. Sequenced input: blood. The CDR3, as DNA: TGTGCCAGCAGATTAAAGTCCCCAGGGCGGGACGATGAAAAACTGTTTTTT. It codes for CASRLKSPGRDDEKLFF.